These T cell receptor beta chains were read from a single sample in a study of blood T cell repertoires in COVID-19. Sequencing was performed with immunoSEQ multiplex PCR; in TCRdb, only in-frame clones are kept and a portion is missing. The data hold around 210,000 clones, with around 81% observed a single time. Sample: peripheral blood. The receptors originated from a woman in her 70s with acute or convalescent COVID-19. The CDR3 runs from the conserved cysteine through the conserved F or W. D genes are given only for firm matches. Clone size is not always given. Where it is, it says once, few, many or a class for expanded clones.

clone size	D gene	J gene	V gene	CDR3 DNA	CDR3 protein
once	-	TRBJ1-4	TRBV19	TGTGCCAGTAGTATAGATCAGGCGGGACCGGTTCTGTTTTTT	CASSIDQAGPVLFF
-	-	TRBJ1-1	TRBV28	TGTGCCAGCAGGTCGGGGAACACTGAAGCTTTCTTT	CASRSGNTEAFF
-	TRBD1	TRBJ1-5	TRBV27	TGTGCCAGCAGCGACAGGGGTGGAATCAATCAGCCCCAGCATTTT	CASSDRGGINQPQHF
-	TRBD1	TRBJ2-3	TRBV5-1	TGCGCCAGCAGCTCGGGACAGATAGGGTACACAGATACGCAGTATTTT	CASSSGQIGYTDTQYF
-	TRBD2	TRBJ2-7	TRBV18	TGTGCCAGCTCACCCAGCGGGGGAGCCAGCGAGCAGTACTTC	CASSPSGGASEQYF
-	TRBD2	TRBJ2-7	TRBV5-1	TGCGCCAGCAGCTTTATAGCGGGAAGCTACGAGCAGTACTTC	CASSFIAGSYEQYF
-	TRBD2	TRBJ2-5	TRBV5-4	TGTGCCAGCAGCGGGGGACTAGCGGGAGGCCAAGAGACCCAGTACTTC	CASSGGLAGGQETQYF
-	TRBD2	TRBJ2-2	TRBV6-6	TGTGCCAGCAGTTTGGCTAGCGGGAGCACCGGGGAGCTGTTTTTT	CASSLASGSTGELFF
-	TRBD1	TRBJ1-2	TRBV3-1/TRBV3-2	TGTGCCAGCAGCCCGTCCGACAGGGGGTATGGCTACACCTTC	CASSPSDRGYGYTF
-	-	TRBJ1-2	TRBV14	TGTGCCAGCAGCCAAAGGGAAGGGGCTTTCTATGGCTACACCTTC	CASSQREGAFYGYTF
-	TRBD2	TRBJ2-2	TRBV4-1	TGCGCCAGCAGCCAACTAGCGGGAGTGGGCACCGGGGAGCTGTTTTTT	CASSQLAGVGTGELFF
-	TRBD1	TRBJ1-6	TRBV2	TGTGCCAGCAGTGAAGGAGACAGGGCAAATTCACCCCTCCACTTT	CASSEGDRANSPLHF
-	-	TRBJ2-1	TRBV5-4	TGTGCCAGCAGTCCAGGGACTGAGAGCTACAATGAGCAGTTCTTC	CASSPGTESYNEQFF
-	TRBD1	TRBJ1-2	TRBV13	TGTGCCAGCAGCCCCCCCCGGGACAGGTCAGGAGGCTACACCTTC	CASSPPRDRSGGYTF
-	-	TRBJ2-2	TRBV24-1	TGTGCCACCAGTGACCTCAGGGGTGCGAACACCGGGGAGCTGTTTTTT	CATSDLRGANTGELFF
-	TRBD1	TRBJ2-7	TRBV7-9	TGTGCCAGCAGTCCTTTCGGGACAGAGACTGCGTACGAGCAGTACTTC	CASSPFGTETAYEQYF
-	-	TRBJ2-3	TRBV6-5	TGTGCCAGCGGAACCTTCTCAGCGACAGATACGCAGTATTTT	CASGTFSATDTQYF
once	-	TRBJ2-1	TRBV5-4	TGTGCCAGCAGCTTGGTTCCGGGTACCTACAATGAGCAGTTCTTC	CASSLVPGTYNEQFF
-	-	TRBJ1-5	TRBV7-9	TGTGCCAGCAGCTCCCAGGGGCCCCAGCATTTT	CASSSQGPQHF